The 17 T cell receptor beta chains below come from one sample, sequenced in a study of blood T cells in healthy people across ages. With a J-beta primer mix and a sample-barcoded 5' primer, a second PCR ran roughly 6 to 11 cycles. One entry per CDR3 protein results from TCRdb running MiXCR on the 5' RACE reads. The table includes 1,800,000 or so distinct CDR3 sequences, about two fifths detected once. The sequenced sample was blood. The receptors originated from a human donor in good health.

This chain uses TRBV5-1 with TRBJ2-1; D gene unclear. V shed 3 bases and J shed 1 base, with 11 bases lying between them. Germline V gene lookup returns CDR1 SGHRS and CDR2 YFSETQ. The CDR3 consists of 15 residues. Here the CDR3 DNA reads TGCGCCAGCAGCTCCAGGCCAGATTCCTACAATGAGCAGTTCTTC. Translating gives CASSSRPDSYNEQFF.

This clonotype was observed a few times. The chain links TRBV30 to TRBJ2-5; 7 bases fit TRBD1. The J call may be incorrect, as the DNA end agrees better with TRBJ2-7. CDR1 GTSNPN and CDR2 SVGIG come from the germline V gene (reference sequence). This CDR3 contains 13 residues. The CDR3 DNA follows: TGTGCCTGGAGTGGACAGGGTTTTCGCGAGCAGTACTTC. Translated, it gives CAWSGQGFREQYF.

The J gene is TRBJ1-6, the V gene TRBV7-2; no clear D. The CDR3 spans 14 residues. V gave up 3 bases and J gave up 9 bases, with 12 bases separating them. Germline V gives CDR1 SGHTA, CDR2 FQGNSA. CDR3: CASSLVTVTSPLHF. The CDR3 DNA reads TGTGCCAGCAGCTTGGTCACAGTCACTTCACCCCTCCACTTT.

CDR3 DNA sequence: TGCGCCAGCAGCTTGAGGGACGGATCATCCGGTGGCTACACCTTC. Its protein product is CASSLRDGSSGGYTF. This sequence joins TRBV5-1 and TRBJ1-2; D may be TRBD1 (5 bases). From germline, CDR1 is SGHRS and CDR2 YFSETQ. The CDR3 loop spans 15 amino acids. Trimming took off 1 base at V and 7 bases at J, with 17 bases between the two ends.

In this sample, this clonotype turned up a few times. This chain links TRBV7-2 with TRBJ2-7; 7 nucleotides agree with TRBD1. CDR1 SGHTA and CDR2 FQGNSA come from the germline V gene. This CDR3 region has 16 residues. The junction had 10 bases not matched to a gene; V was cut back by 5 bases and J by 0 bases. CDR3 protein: CASSHDTGTVSYEQYF. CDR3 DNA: TGTGCCAGCAGCCACGACACCGGGACAGTCTCCTACGAGCAGTACTTC. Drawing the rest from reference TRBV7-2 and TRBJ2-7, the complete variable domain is GAGVSQSPSNKVTEKGKDVELRCDPISGHTALYWYRQSLGQGLEFLIYFQGNSAPDKSGLPSDRFSAERTGGSVSTLTIQRTQQEDSAVYLCASSHDTGTVSYEQYFGPGTRLTVT.

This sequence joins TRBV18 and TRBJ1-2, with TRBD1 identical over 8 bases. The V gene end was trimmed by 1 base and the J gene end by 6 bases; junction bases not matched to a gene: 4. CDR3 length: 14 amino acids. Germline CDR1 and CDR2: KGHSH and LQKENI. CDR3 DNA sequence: TGTGCCAGCTCACCACAGACAGGGGCGAATGGCTACACCTTC. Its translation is CASSPQTGANGYTF.

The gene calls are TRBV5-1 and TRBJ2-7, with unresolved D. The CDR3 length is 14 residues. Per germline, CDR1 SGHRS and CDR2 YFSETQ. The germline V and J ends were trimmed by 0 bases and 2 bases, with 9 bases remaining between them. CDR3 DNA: TGCGCCAGCAGCTTGGCTAGGGATCCCTACGAGCAGTACTTC. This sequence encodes CASSLARDPYEQYF.

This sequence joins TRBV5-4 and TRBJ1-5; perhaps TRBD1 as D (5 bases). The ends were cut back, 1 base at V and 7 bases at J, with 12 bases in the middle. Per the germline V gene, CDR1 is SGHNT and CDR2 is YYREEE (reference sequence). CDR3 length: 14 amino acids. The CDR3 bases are TGTGCCAGCAGCTTGAAAGGGGAAGGCCAGCCCCAGCATTTT. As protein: CASSLKGEGQPQHF.

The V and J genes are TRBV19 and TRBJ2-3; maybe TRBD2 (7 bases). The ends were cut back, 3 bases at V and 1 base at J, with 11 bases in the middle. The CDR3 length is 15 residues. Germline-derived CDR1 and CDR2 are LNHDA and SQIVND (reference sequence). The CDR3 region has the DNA TGTGCCAGTAGTATGACGGGGGGCGGCACAGATACGCAGTATTTT. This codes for CASSMTGGGTDTQYF.

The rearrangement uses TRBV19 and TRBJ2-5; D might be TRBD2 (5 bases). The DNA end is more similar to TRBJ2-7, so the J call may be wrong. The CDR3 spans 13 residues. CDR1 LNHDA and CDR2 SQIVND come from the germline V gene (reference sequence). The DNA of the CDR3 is TGTGCCAGCCGAGGGTACCCGACCTACGAGCAGTACTTC. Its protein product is CASRGYPTYEQYF.

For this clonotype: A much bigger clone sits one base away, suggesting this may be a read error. The CDR3 bases are TGCAGCGTTGATGTTGTAGGAACGTCCTACGAGCAGTACTTC. Its translation: CSVDVVGTSYEQYF. The chain has TRBV29-1 and TRBJ2-7, with no clear D. V was clipped by 3 bases and J by 1 base, with 13 bases between them. The CDR3 has 14 amino acids. The germline CDR1 and CDR2 sequences are SQVTM and ANQGSEA.

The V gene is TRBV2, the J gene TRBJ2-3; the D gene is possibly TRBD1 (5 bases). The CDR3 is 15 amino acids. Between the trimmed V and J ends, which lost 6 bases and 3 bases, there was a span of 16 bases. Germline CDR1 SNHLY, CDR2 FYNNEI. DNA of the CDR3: TGTGCCAGCAGCGAGCAGGGCGGAAGGACAGATACGCAGTATTTT. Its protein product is CASSEQGGRTDTQYF.

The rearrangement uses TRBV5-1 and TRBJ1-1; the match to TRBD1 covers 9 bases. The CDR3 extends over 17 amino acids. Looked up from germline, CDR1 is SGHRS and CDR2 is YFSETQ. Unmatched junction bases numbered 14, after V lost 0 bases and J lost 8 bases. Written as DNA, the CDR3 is TGCGCCAGCAGCTTGGCCGGGGGGGACAGGGATAGGTACGAAGCTTTCTTT. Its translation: CASSLAGGDRDRYEAFF.

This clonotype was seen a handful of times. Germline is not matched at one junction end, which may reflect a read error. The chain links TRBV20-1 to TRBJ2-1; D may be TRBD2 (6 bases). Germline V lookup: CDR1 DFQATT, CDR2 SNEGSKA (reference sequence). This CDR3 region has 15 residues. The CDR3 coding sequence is TGCAGTGCCAGAGATCCAAGACTAGTTGCGGCTGAGCAGTTCTTC. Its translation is CSARDPRLVAAEQFF.

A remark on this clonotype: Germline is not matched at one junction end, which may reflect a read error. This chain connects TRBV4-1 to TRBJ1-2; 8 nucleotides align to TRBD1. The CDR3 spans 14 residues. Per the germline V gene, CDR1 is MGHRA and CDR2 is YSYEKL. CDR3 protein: CASTQRQGSYGYTF. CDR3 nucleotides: TGCGCCAGCACCCAACGACAGGGGTCCTATGGCTACACCTTC.

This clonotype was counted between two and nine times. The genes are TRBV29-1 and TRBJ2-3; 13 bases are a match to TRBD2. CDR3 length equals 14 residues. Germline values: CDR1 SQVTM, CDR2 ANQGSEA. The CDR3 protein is CRVGTSGGTDTQYF. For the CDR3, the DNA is TGCAGGGTCGGGACTAGCGGGGGCACAGATACGCAGTATTTT.

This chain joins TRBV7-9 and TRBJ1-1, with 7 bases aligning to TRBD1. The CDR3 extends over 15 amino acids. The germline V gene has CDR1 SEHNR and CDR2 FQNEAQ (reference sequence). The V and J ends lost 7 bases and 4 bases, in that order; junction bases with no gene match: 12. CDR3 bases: TGTGCCAGCATCGCCAGGGGGGGTGATAGCACTGAAGCTTTCTTT. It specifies CASIARGGDSTEAFF.